Listed here are 26 T cell receptor beta chains from one sample, sequenced in a study of T cell responses to AZD1222 COVID-19 vaccine. TCRdb keeps only in-frame clones here, not all; method: immunoSEQ multiplex PCR. Of 150,000 to 180,000 clones listed, 90% were seen once; the top ten hold approximately 17%. This sample comprised peripheral blood, obtained on day 0 of AZD1222 vaccination. Source of these receptors: an adult in good health.

This chain uses TRBV10-3 with TRBJ1-2; D gene ambiguous. CDR1 and CDR2 (germline): ENHRY, SYGVKD. The CDR3 has 12 residues. V lost 6 bases and J 3 bases, leaving 8 bases between the germline ends. The CDR3 DNA follows: TGTGCCATCAGGCCAAATTACTATGGCTACACCTTC. The encoded protein is CAIRPNYYGYTF.

The rearrangement joins TRBV6-6 to TRBJ1-6; D is undetermined. This CDR3 contains 13 residues. The germline gives CDR1 MNHNY, CDR2 SVGAGI (reference sequence). V was trimmed by 7 bases and J by 5 bases, leaving 9 bases between them. The CDR3 sequence: CASTASNNSPLHF. The CDR3, as DNA: TGTGCCAGCACCGCTAGCAATAATTCACCCCTCCACTTT.

The chain recombines TRBV4-3 with TRBJ2-3; 9 positions match TRBD2. CDR3 length equals 15 residues. Germline trimming cut 8 bases from V and 1 base from J; bases unmatched to any gene: 7. Germline V gives CDR1 LGHNA, CDR2 YSLEER. This chain's CDR3 is CASGGASGGTDTQYF. The CDR3 nucleotides read TGCGCCAGCGGAGGGGCTAGCGGGGGCACAGATACGCAGTATTTT.

The rearrangement uses TRBV2 and TRBJ2-3, with 9 bases fitting TRBD1. J was trimmed by 8 bases and V by 9 bases; bases with no gene match: 9. CDR3 length equals 13 residues. Per the germline V gene, CDR1 is SNHLY and CDR2 is FYNNEI. The CDR3 DNA follows: TGTGCCAGTCTGGACAGGGGAAAAGGTACGCAGTATTTT. It encodes CASLDRGKGTQYF.

The rearrangement links TRBV9 to TRBJ2-7, with 7 nucleotides matching TRBD2. The CDR3 runs to 14 residues. The ends lost 4 bases at V and 3 bases at J; junction bases unmatched: 7. Germline CDR1 reads SGDLS; CDR2 reads YYNGEE. CDR3 region: CASSRGSGRYEQYF. The CDR3 DNA follows: TGTGCCAGCAGCCGGGGTAGCGGGCGCTACGAGCAGTACTTC.

The chain joins TRBV28 to TRBJ2-5; the match to TRBD1 covers 9 bases. The length of the CDR3 is 13 residues. Germline V gene sequence: CDR1 MDHEN, CDR2 SYDVKM. V shed 8 bases and J 5 bases; nucleotides not matched to a gene: 6. CDR3 amino acids: CASRSGQGETQYF. CDR3 DNA sequence: TGTGCCAGCCGATCGGGACAGGGTGAGACCCAGTACTTC.

The gene calls are TRBV2 and TRBJ1-6; D may be TRBD1 (5 bases). Germline CDR1 is SNHLY and CDR2 is FYNNEI. Trimming took off 9 bases at V and 6 bases at J, with 21 bases between the two ends. There are 16 residues in the CDR3. The CDR3 region has the DNA TGTGCCAGGCGTGGGACCGCTCTAGGGGCTAATTCACCCCTCCACTTT. This codes for CARRGTALGANSPLHF.

The rearrangement joins TRBV5-4 to TRBJ2-7; 7 nucleotides align to TRBD2. Germline CDR1 and CDR2: SGHNT and YYREEE (reference sequence). J lost 3 bases, V lost 0 bases, and 6 bases had no gene match. The CDR3 totals 15 residues. The CDR3 DNA is TGTGCCAGCAGCTTGGGGGGCGGGGGATTCTACGAGCAGTACTTC. Its translation is CASSLGGGGFYEQYF.

The V gene is TRBV7-9, the J gene TRBJ1-2, with D uncertain. From germline, CDR1 is SEHNR and CDR2 FQNEAQ (reference sequence). The CDR3 is made up of 15 amino acids. V was pared by 0 bases and J by 3 bases, with 11 bases between. CDR3 residues: CASSLAEEFYYGYTF. As DNA, the CDR3 is TGTGCCAGCAGCTTAGCAGAGGAATTTTACTATGGCTACACCTTC.

V usage is TRBV4-1 and J usage is TRBJ1-2; no clear D. The CDR3 covers 16 residues. CDR1 and CDR2 from the germline V gene are MGHRA and YSYEKL. V dropped 1 base and J dropped 0 bases, with 12 bases sitting between them. The CDR3 loop reads CASSQVFTASNYGYTF. The CDR3 bases are TGCGCCAGCAGCCAAGTGTTTACCGCATCTAACTATGGCTACACCTTC.

A single count supports this clone. V is TRBV7-2 and J is TRBJ2-1; the D is unclear. Trimming pared 5 bases from V and 0 bases from J, leaving 8 bases between. The CDR3 has 14 residues. The germline gives CDR1 SGHTA, CDR2 FQGNSA. CDR3 coding DNA: TGTGCCAGCAGCCGCTGGACCTCCTACAATGAGCAGTTCTTC. Protein: CASSRWTSYNEQFF.

The chain carries TRBV7-2 and TRBJ2-3; possible D gene TRBD2, 7 bases. CDR1 is SGHTA, CDR2 FQGNSA, per germline. This CDR3 spans 15 amino acids. Trimming pared 2 bases from V and 3 bases from J, leaving 12 bases between. CDR3 DNA sequence: TGTGCCAGCAGCTTAATAGGGGGGGCAACAGATACGCAGTATTTT. The encoded protein is CASSLIGGATDTQYF.

As for this clone: The junction and the germline gene differ at one end; a read error may be behind it. As DNA, the CDR3 is TGCGCCAGCAAGGTAAACTTTGTCGGTGATTTGATCTTC. Its protein is CASKVNFVGDLIF. This chain joins TRBV5-1 and TRBJ2-1; D not resolved. The CDR3 length is 13 residues. The V gene's germline CDR1 is SGHRS and CDR2 YFSETQ.

This chain joins TRBV29-1 and TRBJ2-3, with 7 bases aligning to TRBD1. This CDR3 has 11 amino acids. Germline V gene lookup returns CDR1 SQVTM and CDR2 ANQGSEA. V shed 6 bases and J 9 bases; nucleotides not matched to a gene: 6. CDR3 loop: CSVLTGKTQYF. In DNA, the CDR3 is TGCAGCGTCCTGACAGGGAAGACGCAGTATTTT.

CDR3 bases: TGTGCCAGCAGCTTAGTAGGAAACCAATTTAGGGAAAAACTGTTTTTT. Translation gives CASSLVGNQFREKLFF. V usage is TRBV11-2 and J usage is TRBJ1-4; D not resolved. The germline CDR1 and CDR2 sequences are SGHAT and FQNNGV. The V end lost 1 base, the J end lost 8 bases, and 17 bases lay between the germline ends. The CDR3 is 16 residues long.

The chain carries TRBV9 and TRBJ2-7; TRBD2 matches 8 bases. CDR1 SGDLS and CDR2 YYNGEE come from the germline V gene. CDR3 length equals 17 residues. The V gene end was trimmed by 0 bases and the J gene end by 3 bases; junction bases not matched to a gene: 11. The CDR3 DNA follows: TGTGCCAGCAGCGTAGATTCAAGGGAGGGACTAGTCTACGAGCAGTACTTC. Encoded protein: CASSVDSREGLVYEQYF. The full variable domain, with the rest looked up from reference TRBV9 and TRBJ2-7, is DSGVTQTPKHLITATGQRVTLRCSPRSGDLSVYWYQQSLDQGLQFLIQYYNGEERAKGNILERFSAQQFPDLHSELNLSSLELGDSALYFCASSVDSREGLVYEQYFGPGTRLTVT.

The chain joins TRBV11-2 to TRBJ2-7; 12 nucleotides line up with TRBD2. The ends lost 4 bases at V and 2 bases at J; junction bases unmatched: 3. Germline values: CDR1 SGHAT, CDR2 FQNNGV. The CDR3 loop spans 15 amino acids. The CDR3 bases are TGTGCCAGCAGCTCTGGACTAGCGGGGCCCTACGAGCAGTACTTC. Its translation is CASSSGLAGPYEQYF.

The chain uses TRBV10-2 and TRBJ2-1; 8 nucleotides match TRBD2. The germline V gene has CDR1 WSHSY and CDR2 SAAADI. V dropped 7 bases and J dropped 3; count of bases not matched to a gene: 8. The CDR3 has 15 amino acids. CDR3: CASTRREVGYNEQFF. The DNA of the CDR3 is TGCGCCAGCACCCGGCGGGAGGTGGGCTACAATGAGCAGTTCTTC.

This chain links TRBV27 with TRBJ1-6; TRBD1 agrees at 7 bases. V lost 6 bases and J lost 6; bases outside the gene matches: 8. CDR1 and CDR2 from the germline V gene are MNHEY and SMNVEV (reference sequence). The CDR3 is 15 residues long. The CDR3 sequence: CASREGAFRNSPLHF. CDR3 in DNA: TGTGCCAGCAGAGAGGGGGCCTTTCGTAATTCACCCCTCCACTTT.

The chain carries TRBV5-1 and TRBJ1-3; D ambiguous. Trimming left V 3 bases short and J 3 bases short, with 13 bases between. Germline loops: CDR1 SGHRS, CDR2 YFSETQ. The CDR3 sequence is 15 residues long. The CDR3: CASSSPTGGGNTIYF. For the CDR3, the DNA is TGCGCCAGCAGCTCGCCGACGGGAGGTGGAAACACCATATATTTT.

This chain uses TRBV7-9 with TRBJ2-6, with D perhaps TRBD2 (6 bases). V was shortened by 7 bases and J by 0 bases, with 16 bases between the two germline ends. The germline V gene encodes CDR1 SEHNR and CDR2 FQNEAQ (reference sequence). This CDR3 comprises 17 residues. The CDR3 is CASTQWGGDSGANVLTF. In nucleotides, the CDR3 is TGTGCCAGCACCCAATGGGGCGGGGACTCTGGGGCCAACGTCCTGACTTTC.

This chain's CDR3 is CASSGDLSNQPQHF. The CDR3 bases are TGTGCCAGCAGCGGAGACCTTAGCAATCAGCCCCAGCATTTT. The chain joins TRBV7-9 to TRBJ1-5; D is undetermined. The length of the CDR3 is 14 residues. The V gene lost 5 bases and the J gene lost 0 bases, with 8 bases spanning the gap. Per the germline V gene, CDR1 is SEHNR and CDR2 is FQNEAQ (reference sequence).

The chain combines TRBV5-1 with TRBJ1-1; TRBD1 matches at 8 bases. The CDR3 length is 15 residues. Trimming at V came to 5 bases and at J to 3 bases, leaving 9 bases not matched to a gene. Germline values: CDR1 SGHRS, CDR2 YFSETQ. The CDR3 DNA sequence: TGCGCCAGCAGAATATTTCAGGGGGCCGACACTGAAGCTTTCTTT. The encoded protein is CASRIFQGADTEAFF. The full variable domain, rest sourced from reference TRBV5-1 and TRBJ1-1, is KAGVTQTPRYLIKTRGQQVTLSCSPISGHRSVSWYQQTPGQGLQFLFEYFSETQRNKGNFPGRFSGRQFSNSRSEMNVSTLELGDSALYLCASRIFQGADTEAFFGQGTRLTVV.

The chain employs TRBV5-4 and TRBJ2-5; D is perhaps TRBD1 or TRBD2 (5 bases each). Germline values: CDR1 SGHNT, CDR2 YYREEE (reference sequence). The V gene lost 4 bases and the J gene lost 5 bases, with 15 bases spanning the gap. This CDR3 has 14 amino acids. DNA of the CDR3: TGTGCCAGCAGCGGGGAGCAGGGTCGGGAGACCCAGTACTTC. It encodes CASSGEQGRETQYF.

The genes are TRBV25-1 and TRBJ1-1; possible D gene TRBD1, 6 bases. Germline CDR1 is MGHDK and CDR2 is SYGVNS. Trimming removed 6 bases at V and 2 bases at J, with 10 bases between. The CDR3 is 13 amino acids. The DNA for the CDR3 is TGTGCCAGCAGCGGACAGTCCAACACTGAAGCTTTCTTT. It translates to CASSGQSNTEAFF.

This clone was recorded only once. The genes are TRBV4-1 and TRBJ1-5; D is uncertain. V gave up 4 bases and J gave up 8 bases, with 9 bases separating them. This CDR3 spans 12 amino acids. Per germline, CDR1 MGHRA and CDR2 YSYEKL. CDR3 loop: CASSREGEPQHF. The CDR3 DNA sequence: TGCGCCAGCAGCCGGGAGGGCGAGCCCCAGCATTTT.